What follows are 23 T cell receptor beta chains derived from one specimen sequenced in a study of blood T cell repertoires in COVID-19. Assay: immunoSEQ multiplex PCR; the TCRdb copy retains only in-frame clones and omits some. The top ten clones hold around 7.2% of a sample with approximately 150,000 clones, around 80% of them seen once. Specimen: peripheral blood. These TCRs come from a woman between 50 and 59 years old in a cohort sampled during active or convalescent COVID-19.

This clone was detected ten times or more. The chain combines TRBV6-1 with TRBJ2-3, with 7 bases fitting TRBD1. V lost 2 bases and J lost 4; bases outside the gene matches: 6. The V gene's germline CDR1 is MNHNS and CDR2 SASEGT. The CDR3 extends over 15 amino acids. CDR3 region: CASSETTGSPDTQYF. In DNA form, the CDR3 reads TGTGCCAGCAGTGAAACGACAGGGTCCCCAGATACGCAGTATTTT.

This clone was recorded a few times. This chain links TRBV12-5 with TRBJ2-1, with 8 positions matching TRBD2. V was pared by 3 bases and J by 2 bases, with 3 bases of the junction left unmatched. The CDR3 has 15 residues. Looked up from germline, CDR1 is LGHNT and CDR2 is FRNRAP. CDR3 in amino acids: CASGLAGATYNEQFF. The CDR3, as DNA: TGTGCTAGTGGTTTAGCGGGGGCAACCTACAATGAGCAGTTCTTC.

This chain connects TRBV2 to TRBJ2-2; 10 nucleotides line up with TRBD2. The CDR3 length is 15 residues. Looked up from germline, CDR1 is SNHLY and CDR2 is FYNNEI. With V trimmed by 7 bases and J by 5 bases, 7 bases remained unmatched. The CDR3 sequence: CASTKGLAVTGELFF. For the CDR3, the DNA is TGTGCCAGCACTAAAGGACTAGCGGTGACCGGGGAGCTGTTTTTT.

This clone has more than one count but fewer than ten. This chain joins TRBV2 and TRBJ2-1; TRBD2 might be the D (5 bases). The germline V and J ends were trimmed by 7 bases and 3 bases, with 19 bases remaining between them. CDR3 length: 16 amino acids. Per germline, CDR1 SNHLY and CDR2 FYNNEI. The CDR3 DNA reads as TGTGCCAGCATGAGGGTTGGTGAGGACCTCTACAATGAGCAGTTCTTC. This sequence encodes CASMRVGEDLYNEQFF.

The chain uses TRBV2 and TRBJ2-5, with D perhaps TRBD1 (6 bases). The CDR3 contains 13 residues. Trimming took off 7 bases at V and 3 bases at J, with 12 bases between the two ends. Looked up from germline, CDR1 is SNHLY and CDR2 is FYNNEI. This CDR3 reads CASIRGAEETQYF. CDR3 DNA sequence: TGTGCCAGCATCAGGGGCGCGGAAGAGACCCAGTACTTC.

The chain joins TRBV5-5 to TRBJ2-7; tentative D call: TRBD1 (6 bases). Looked up from germline, CDR1 is SGHKS and CDR2 is YYEKEE (reference sequence). The CDR3 spans 15 residues. The germline V and J ends were trimmed by 0 bases and 5 bases, with 15 bases remaining between them. The CDR3 region has the DNA TGTGCCAGCAGCTTGGGACTCGGAAGGGGGAACGAGCAGTACTTC. Residues: CASSLGLGRGNEQYF.

The V gene is TRBV30, the J gene TRBJ2-1, with 12 nucleotides matching TRBD2. The CDR3 is made up of 13 amino acids. J was trimmed by 6 bases and V by 6 bases; bases with no gene match: 3. Germline V gives CDR1 GTSNPN, CDR2 SVGIG (reference sequence). This chain's CDR3 is CACQLAGGNEQFF. The CDR3 DNA follows: TGTGCCTGCCAACTAGCGGGGGGCAATGAGCAGTTCTTC.

CDR3 nucleotide sequence: TGCGCCAGCAGCGTAGCTAGGACAGCGAACACTGAAGCTTTCTTT. Translation gives CASSVARTANTEAFF. The rearrangement links TRBV5-1 to TRBJ1-1; possible D gene TRBD1, 6 bases. Germline V gives CDR1 SGHRS, CDR2 YFSETQ. This CDR3 is built from 15 residues. The V and J ends lost 4 bases and 1 base respectively, with 14 bases between them.

This chain links TRBV20-1 with TRBJ1-1, with no clear D. Germline lookup yields CDR1 DFQATT and CDR2 SNEGSKA (reference sequence). Trimming removed 5 bases from V and 1 base from J, with 5 bases in between. The CDR3 totals 11 residues. The CDR3 reads CSASENTEAFF. CDR3 DNA sequence: TGCAGTGCTTCAGAGAACACTGAAGCTTTCTTT.

The count of this clone is one. The rearrangement uses TRBV7-9 and TRBJ1-1; 11 nucleotides align to TRBD1. This CDR3 region has 15 residues. Germline lookup yields CDR1 SEHNR and CDR2 FQNEAQ (reference sequence). J was trimmed by 9 bases and V by 1 base; bases with no gene match: 7. The CDR3 DNA follows: TGTGCCAGCAGCTTAGGGACAGGGGGCAAAGGAAAAGCTTTCTTT. Amino acids: CASSLGTGGKGKAFF. The full variable domain, in which reference TRBV7-9 and TRBJ1-1 provide the parts outside the CDR3, is DTGVSQNPRHKITKRGQNVTFRCDPISEHNRLYWYRQTLGQGPEFLTYFQNEAQLEKSRLLSDRFSAERPKGSFSTLEIQRTEQGDSAMYLCASSLGTGGKGKAFFGQGTRLTVV.

This sequence joins TRBV28 and TRBJ1-5, with 9 bases that match TRBD1. Germline CDR1 MDHEN, CDR2 SYDVKM. The CDR3 runs 14 residues. V gave up 6 bases and J gave up 4 bases; unmatched junction bases: 4. The CDR3 is CASRTGGFNQPQHF. The CDR3 DNA reads as TGTGCCAGCAGGACAGGGGGATTTAATCAGCCCCAGCATTTT.

The table lists this clone with a count of one. The chain combines TRBV30 with TRBJ1-4; TRBD1 aligns across 7 bases. Looked up from germline, CDR1 is GTSNPN and CDR2 is SVGIG (reference sequence). The J segment lost 7 bases and the V segment lost 2 bases, leaving 1 base of the junction unmatched. This CDR3 is built from 12 residues. DNA for the CDR3: TGTGCCTGGAGTCACAGGGGTGAAAAACTGTTTTTT. Its translation: CAWSHRGEKLFF.

The chain couples TRBV30 to TRBJ1-2; D uncertain. The V gene's germline CDR1 is GTSNPN and CDR2 SVGIG (reference sequence). The CDR3 runs to 12 residues. V was cut by 2 bases and J by 4 bases, with 8 bases left in between. The CDR3 sequence is CAWSPEAYGYTF. Here the CDR3 DNA reads TGTGCCTGGAGTCCGGAGGCCTATGGCTACACCTTC.

This chain uses TRBV7-2 with TRBJ1-2; D gene ambiguous. CDR1 is SGHTA and CDR2 is FQGNSA in the germline V gene. This CDR3 comprises 14 residues. Trimming took off 2 bases at V and 3 bases at J, with 10 bases between the two ends. This CDR3 reads CASSLMLEDYGYTF. In nucleotides, the CDR3 is TGTGCCAGCAGCTTAATGCTAGAGGACTATGGCTACACCTTC.

This clone has just one count. The chain links TRBV6-1 to TRBJ2-7, with D hard to call. CDR3 length equals 13 residues. V was trimmed by 5 bases and J by 0 bases, leaving 8 bases between them. The germline V gene encodes CDR1 MNHNS and CDR2 SASEGT. CDR3 sequence: CASSFVPSYEQYF. In DNA form, the CDR3 reads TGTGCCAGCAGTTTCGTCCCCTCCTACGAGCAGTACTTC.

The V and J genes are TRBV12-5 and TRBJ2-3, with 10 bases lining up with TRBD1. The J segment lost 3 bases and the V segment lost 6 bases, leaving 6 bases of the junction unmatched. The CDR3 totals 15 residues. The germline gives CDR1 LGHNT, CDR2 FRNRAP. In DNA form, the CDR3 reads TGTGCTAGTGGCCGGGACAGGGGCCGTACAGATACGCAGTATTTT. This gives the protein CASGRDRGRTDTQYF. The whole variable domain, filled in from reference TRBV12-5 and TRBJ2-3, reads DARVTQTPRHKVTEMGQEVTMRCQPILGHNTVFWYRQTMMQGLELLAYFRNRAPLDDSGMPKDRFSAEMPDATLATLKIQPSEPRDSAVYFCASGRDRGRTDTQYFGPGTRLTVL.

This sequence joins TRBV2 and TRBJ2-7, with TRBD2 identical over 7 bases. Germline assignment: CDR1 SNHLY and CDR2 FYNNEI. This CDR3 has 12 residues. With V trimmed by 6 bases and J by 5 bases, 4 bases remained unmatched. The chain's CDR3 is CASRSRGDEQYF. DNA for the CDR3: TGTGCCAGCAGGTCACGGGGGGACGAGCAGTACTTC.

The rearrangement uses TRBV7-3 and TRBJ2-1, with D perhaps TRBD2 (6 bases). Looked up from germline, CDR1 is SGHTA and CDR2 is FQGTGA. This CDR3 has 14 residues. The V end was cut by 3 bases, the J end by 6 bases, with 12 bases between. The CDR3 nucleotides read TGTGCCAGCAGCTTCGGTAGCGGAATCAATGAGCAGTTCTTC. It codes for CASSFGSGINEQFF.

V usage is TRBV7-6 and J usage is TRBJ2-7; the D gene is possibly TRBD1 (5 bases). The germline CDR1 and CDR2 sequences are SGHVS and FNYEAQ. V was clipped by 2 bases and J by 1 base, with 12 bases between them. This CDR3 spans 15 amino acids. Written as DNA, the CDR3 is TGTGCCAGCAGCTTATCGCAGGGTAAATCCTACGAGCAGTACTTC. Its protein is CASSLSQGKSYEQYF.

The V call is TRBV27, the J call TRBJ1-1; tentatively, D is TRBD1 (5 bases). The germline CDR1 and CDR2 sequences are MNHEY and SMNVEV (reference sequence). This CDR3 contains 17 residues. Trimming pared 6 bases from V and 5 bases from J, leaving 25 bases between. As DNA, the CDR3 is TGTGCCAGCAGCCGGCGAACGACATGGGGCGGGGGTACTGAAGCTTTCTTT. Translation: CASSRRTTWGGGTEAFF.

This chain joins TRBV29-1 and TRBJ1-2; 9 nucleotides match TRBD1. The CDR3 has 13 residues. Germline V CDR1 and CDR2: SQVTM, ANQGSEA. With 1 base clipped from V and 3 bases from J, the junction kept 0 bases outside the gene matches. The chain's CDR3 is CSVEGDRDYGYTF. DNA of the CDR3: TGCAGCGTTGAAGGGGACAGGGACTATGGCTACACCTTC.

V gene TRBV19 combines with J gene TRBJ1-1; no definite D call. Germline V gene data show CDR1 as LNHDA and CDR2 as SQIVND (reference sequence). Deletions cut 3 bases from V and 1 base from J, with 6 bases between. This CDR3 comprises 13 residues. CDR3 bases: TGTGCCAGTAGTATGCGGGAGAACACTGAAGCTTTCTTT. It yields the protein CASSMRENTEAFF.

The gene calls are TRBV5-5 and TRBJ2-3, with 16 bases lining up with TRBD2. The V gene's germline CDR1 is SGHKS and CDR2 YYEKEE (reference sequence). The V and J ends lost 3 bases and 1 base, in that order; junction bases with no gene match: 8. CDR3 size: 19 residues. The CDR3 nucleotides are TGTGCCAGCAGCTCCGGGACTAGCGGGGGGGAACTCCGCACAGATACGCAGTATTTT. Encoded protein: CASSSGTSGGELRTDTQYF.